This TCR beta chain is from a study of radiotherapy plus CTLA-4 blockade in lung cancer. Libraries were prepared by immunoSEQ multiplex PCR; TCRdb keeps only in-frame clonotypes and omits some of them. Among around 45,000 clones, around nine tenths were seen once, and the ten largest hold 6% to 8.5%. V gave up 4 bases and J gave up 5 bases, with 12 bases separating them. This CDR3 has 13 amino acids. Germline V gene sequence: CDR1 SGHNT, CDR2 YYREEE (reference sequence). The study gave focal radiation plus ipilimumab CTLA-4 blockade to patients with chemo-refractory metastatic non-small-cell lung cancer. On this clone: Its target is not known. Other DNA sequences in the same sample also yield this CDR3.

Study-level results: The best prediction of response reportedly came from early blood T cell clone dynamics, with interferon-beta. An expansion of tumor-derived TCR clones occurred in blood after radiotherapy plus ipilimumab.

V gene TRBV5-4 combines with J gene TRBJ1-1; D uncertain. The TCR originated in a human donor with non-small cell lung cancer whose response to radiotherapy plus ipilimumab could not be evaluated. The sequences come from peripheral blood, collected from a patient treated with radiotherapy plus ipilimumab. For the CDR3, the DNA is TGTGCCAGCAGCCCGCCATACAGTACTGAAGCTTTCTTT. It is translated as CASSPPYSTEAFF.